A single sample is the source of the 25 T cell receptor beta chains below, sequenced in a study of beta chain features in type 1 diabetes (dated by TCRdb to the late 2010s). The library was produced with the immunoSEQ multiplex PCR assay. The entire amount of isolated RNA was reverse transcribed using the High Capacity cDNA Reverse Transcription Kit, so the sequenced TCRB transcripts were expressed ones. The immuneACCESS repertoire file appears here via TCRdb, limited to in-frame rearrangements. These files lack a portion of the clones; in checked studies, under half of the deficit traces to unresolved V genes, and the cause of the others is not known. The sample profile shows a few hundred thousand clones; 25% to 30% of them were found once. More than 3% of the sample is in the top ten clones. The sample comprised central memory CD4+ T cells from blood. Receptors originate from a man aged 30 to 39 in good health.

V and J are TRBV11-1 and TRBJ2-1; possibly TRBD1 for D (6 bases). The V end was cut by 5 bases, the J end by 8 bases, with 10 bases between. This CDR3 region has 12 residues. Germline-derived CDR1 and CDR2 are SGHAT and FQDESV (reference sequence). This chain's CDR3 is CASSIRGDEQFF. The CDR3 DNA sequence: TGTGCCAGCAGCATCAGGGGTGATGAGCAGTTCTTC.

The chain carries TRBV5-6 and TRBJ1-2; 8 nucleotides agree with TRBD1. The CDR3 covers 13 residues. Germline V gene lookup returns CDR1 SGHDT and CDR2 YYEEEE. Losses at the gene ends were 4 bases for V and 8 bases for J; bases not matched to a gene: 7. The CDR3 loop is CASSQTGVEGYTF. The CDR3 DNA follows: TGTGCCAGCAGCCAGACAGGGGTGGAGGGCTACACCTTC.

The chain joins TRBV30 to TRBJ1-5, with 7 bases lining up with TRBD1. The ends lost 5 bases at V and 0 bases at J; junction bases unmatched: 1. The CDR3 extends over 13 amino acids. Germline lookup yields CDR1 GTSNPN and CDR2 SVGIG (reference sequence). In DNA form, the CDR3 reads TGTGCCTGGGGACAGGATAGCAATCAGCCCCAGCATTTT. It is translated as CAWGQDSNQPQHF.

This chain joins TRBV5-1 and TRBJ1-3; 7 nucleotides agree with TRBD1. Looked up from germline, CDR1 is SGHRS and CDR2 is YFSETQ. This CDR3 is 14 amino acids long. V lost 4 bases to trimming and J lost 5 bases; unmatched junction nucleotides: 6. The chain's CDR3 is CASSATGERNTIYF. The DNA of the CDR3 is TGCGCCAGCAGCGCCACAGGGGAGAGAAACACCATATATTTT.

V usage is TRBV9 and J usage is TRBJ2-2; the match to TRBD2 covers 7 bases. There are 15 residues in the CDR3. Trimming removed 2 bases from V and 4 bases from J; junction bases left unmatched: 5. Germline V gene data show CDR1 as SGDLS and CDR2 as YYNGEE. The CDR3: CASSVQGGLTGELFF. The CDR3 nucleotides are TGTGCCAGCAGCGTCCAGGGAGGGCTCACCGGGGAGCTGTTTTTT. The complete variable domain, with remaining parts taken from reference TRBV9 and TRBJ2-2, reads DSGVTQTPKHLITATGQRVTLRCSPRSGDLSVYWYQQSLDQGLQFLIQYYNGEERAKGNILERFSAQQFPDLHSELNLSSLELGDSALYFCASSVQGGLTGELFFGEGSRLTVL.

This clone was detected a few times. V usage is TRBV7-9 and J usage is TRBJ2-7, with 8 bases fitting TRBD1. With V trimmed by 5 bases and J by 4 bases, 4 bases remained unmatched. This CDR3 comprises 13 residues. Germline loops: CDR1 SEHNR, CDR2 FQNEAQ (reference sequence). The CDR3: CASSTQGEYEQYF. In nucleotides, the CDR3 is TGTGCCAGCAGCACACAGGGGGAGTACGAGCAGTACTTC.

This chain links TRBV29-1 with TRBJ2-1; D may be TRBD1 or TRBD2 (5 bases each). The V end lost 6 bases, the J end lost 9 bases, and 21 bases lay between the germline ends. The CDR3 length is 14 residues. Germline V CDR1 and CDR2: SQVTM, ANQGSEA. DNA for the CDR3: TGCAGCGTCGGTTCCGTCGGACCAGGGAGTGAGCAGTTCTTC. It translates to CSVGSVGPGSEQFF.

This clone has just one count. This sequence joins TRBV5-1 and TRBJ1-2; D uncertain. The CDR3 loop spans 14 amino acids. V lost 0 bases to trimming and J lost 4 bases, with 10 bases between them. Germline V gene data show CDR1 as SGHRS and CDR2 as YFSETQ. The DNA for the CDR3 is TGCGCCAGCAGCTTGGACCAGGCTGGCTATGGCTACACCTTC. Protein: CASSLDQAGYGYTF.

The genes are TRBV5-4 and TRBJ2-5; 10 nucleotides line up with TRBD2. Trimming removed 4 bases from V and 4 bases from J; junction bases left unmatched: 4. This CDR3 is built from 14 residues. Germline V gene data show CDR1 as SGHNT and CDR2 as YYREEE (reference sequence). In nucleotides, the CDR3 is TGTGCCAGCAGCCCACCTAGCGGGAGAGAGACCCAGTACTTC. This sequence encodes CASSPPSGRETQYF. The entire variable domain, with the rest obtained from reference TRBV5-4 and TRBJ2-5, is as follows: ETGVTQSPTHLIKTRGQQVTLRCSSQSGHNTVSWYQQALGQGPQFIFQYYREEENGRGNFPPRFSGLQFPNYSSELNVNALELDDSALYLCASSPPSGRETQYFGPGTRLLVL.

This clone was recorded at least ten times. The J gene is TRBJ2-1, the V gene TRBV2; D assignment may be TRBD1 or TRBD2 (5 bases each). The V gene lost 5 bases and the J gene lost 9 bases, with 8 bases spanning the gap. The CDR3 consists of 11 residues. Germline lookup yields CDR1 SNHLY and CDR2 FYNNEI. This chain's CDR3 is CASSTGTEQFF. The CDR3 DNA reads as TGTGCCAGCAGTACCGGGACTGAGCAGTTCTTC.

In its sample, this clone was seen many times. This chain joins TRBV25-1 and TRBJ2-7, with D maybe TRBD2 (5 bases). CDR1 is MGHDK and CDR2 is SYGVNS in the germline V gene. Trimming removed 5 bases from V and 3 bases from J, with 8 bases in between. This CDR3 has 12 residues. CDR3: CASSRTGYEQYF. In nucleotides, the CDR3 is TGTGCCAGCAGTAGGACTGGCTACGAGCAGTACTTC.

This clone is termed medium-sized. The junction does not match germline at one end; this may be a read error. V gene TRBV29-1 combines with J gene TRBJ2-7; D might be TRBD1 (5 bases). CDR3 size: 11 residues. The germline gives CDR1 SQVTM, CDR2 ANQGSEA. CDR3 DNA sequence: TGCAGCGTCGAAGACAGACACGAGCAGTACTTC. It is translated as CSVEDRHEQYF.

This clone was seen a few times. The rearrangement uses TRBV2 and TRBJ1-4; 7 nucleotides align to TRBD1. This CDR3 is 15 amino acids long. Germline V gene sequence: CDR1 SNHLY, CDR2 FYNNEI. The ends lost 0 bases at V and 8 bases at J; junction bases unmatched: 6. The CDR3 DNA follows: TGTGCCAGCAGTGAAGCGGGGACAGTAGACGAAAAACTGTTTTTT. Translation: CASSEAGTVDEKLFF.

The J gene is TRBJ1-2, the V gene TRBV2; weak D call: TRBD1 (5 bases). Germline lookup yields CDR1 SNHLY and CDR2 FYNNEI. V was cut by 6 bases and J by 8 bases, with 16 bases left in between. This CDR3 is built from 13 residues. CDR3 amino acids: CASRLGATKGYTF. The CDR3 nucleotides are TGTGCCAGCAGGCTCGGGGCCACTAAGGGCTACACCTTC.

The gene calls are TRBV5-1 and TRBJ2-7, with D possibly being TRBD1 or TRBD2 (5 bases each). The V gene lost 1 base and the J gene lost 5 bases, with 13 bases spanning the gap. CDR1 is SGHRS, CDR2 YFSETQ, per germline. The CDR3 has 14 amino acids. The chain's CDR3 is CASSLRGRENEQYF. The CDR3 coding sequence is TGCGCCAGCAGCTTGCGAGGCAGGGAGAACGAGCAGTACTTC.

This clone was seen just once. This chain uses TRBV25-1 with TRBJ1-2, with D maybe TRBD1 (5 bases). V lost 2 bases and J lost 0, with 7 bases in between. The CDR3 length is 14 residues. Per the germline V gene, CDR1 is MGHDK and CDR2 is SYGVNS. The CDR3 DNA is TGTGCCAGCAGTGAAGGGGGAGCTAACTATGGCTACACCTTC. Translation: CASSEGGANYGYTF.

This clone was counted at least ten times. The gene calls are TRBV7-9 and TRBJ2-1; TRBD2 matches at 14 bases. Per germline, CDR1 SEHNR and CDR2 FQNEAQ (reference sequence). V was clipped by 1 base and J by 2 bases; unmatched bases: 4. CDR3 length: 18 amino acids. CDR3 region: CASSLGLAGGITYNEQFF. DNA of the CDR3: TGTGCCAGCAGCTTAGGACTAGCGGGAGGGATCACCTACAATGAGCAGTTCTTC.

V is TRBV11-3 and J is TRBJ2-5; no clear D gene. The germline CDR1 and CDR2 sequences are SGHNT and YENEEA. V was trimmed by 6 bases and J by 2 bases, leaving 10 bases between them. The CDR3 extends over 13 amino acids. CDR3 coding DNA: TGTGCCAGCAGTCGGAGACCTCAAGAGACCCAGTACTTC. This encodes CASSRRPQETQYF.

This clone has more than one count but fewer than ten. The rearrangement joins TRBV7-8 to TRBJ2-1; D might be TRBD2 (6 bases). The germline V gene has CDR1 SGHVS and CDR2 FQNEAQ. Between the trimmed V and J ends, which lost 1 base and 5 bases, there was a span of 9 bases. The CDR3 runs 14 residues. In DNA form, the CDR3 reads TGTGCCAGCAGCTTAGGCGGACTAAACAATGAGCAGTTCTTC. It specifies CASSLGGLNNEQFF.

This clone was counted between two and nine times. The chain carries TRBV6-1 and TRBJ1-2; D uncertain. Trimming took 6 bases from V and 2 from J, leaving 13 bases between them. CDR1 is MNHNS, CDR2 SASEGT, per germline. This CDR3 is built from 14 residues. The CDR3 reads CASSLQAYNYGYTF. The CDR3 DNA sequence: TGTGCCAGCAGCCTCCAGGCATACAACTATGGCTACACCTTC.

This clone was observed a handful of times. V is TRBV19 and J is TRBJ2-1, with D unresolved. Per the germline V gene, CDR1 is LNHDA and CDR2 is SQIVND (reference sequence). This CDR3 is built from 11 residues. V lost 8 bases to trimming and J lost 6 bases, with 8 bases between them. The CDR3 DNA follows: TGTGCCAGTTCGCACCGCAATGAGCAGTTCTTC. Its protein product is CASSHRNEQFF.

The CDR3 bases are TGCAGCGTTGCTGGGGCCCTCGAGGGGCCCCAGCATTTT. Protein product: CSVAGALEGPQHF. The chain links TRBV29-1 to TRBJ1-5; the D gene is possibly TRBD1 (5 bases). CDR3 length equals 13 residues. V shed 4 bases and J shed 9 bases, with 16 bases lying between them. Germline V gene data show CDR1 as SQVTM and CDR2 as ANQGSEA. Together with reference TRBV29-1 and TRBJ1-5, the CDR3 gives the full variable domain: SAVISQKPSRDICQRGTSLTIQCQVDSQVTMMFWYRQQPGQSLTLIATANQGSEATYESGFVIDKFPISRPNLTFSTLTVSNMSPEDSSIYLCSVAGALEGPQHFGDGTRLSIL.

This clone was recorded a few times. This chain joins TRBV7-2 and TRBJ2-7; TRBD2 matches 11 bases. J lost 6 bases, V lost 8 bases, and 9 bases had no gene match. CDR1 SGHTA and CDR2 FQGNSA come from the germline V gene. The CDR3 extends over 14 amino acids. The CDR3 is CASGPLAGVPEQYF. The CDR3 bases are TGTGCCAGCGGACCACTAGCGGGAGTCCCCGAGCAGTACTTC.

This clone turned up a few times. The same CDR3 also results from other DNA sequences found in this sample. The V gene is TRBV7-9, the J gene TRBJ2-7; TRBD2 matches 8 bases. CDR3 length: 13 residues. J was trimmed by 3 bases and V by 2 bases; bases with no gene match: 0. The germline V gene has CDR1 SEHNR and CDR2 FQNEAQ (reference sequence). The DNA for the CDR3 is TGTGCCAGCAGCTTACTAGCGGGCTACGAGCAGTACTTC. Residues: CASSLLAGYEQYF.

This clone was seen a handful of times. The chain combines TRBV5-5 with TRBJ2-5; D gene uncertain. The CDR3 contains 13 residues. Germline lookup yields CDR1 SGHKS and CDR2 YYEKEE (reference sequence). The V gene lost 5 bases and the J gene lost 3 bases, with 11 bases spanning the gap. DNA of the CDR3: TGTGCCAGCAGTCGCCCGGGCAAAGAGACCCAGTACTTC. It translates to CASSRPGKETQYF.